Listed below are T cell receptor beta chains from one sample, sequenced in a study of cytomegalovirus exposure and HLA in healthy donors. Sequencing was performed with immunoSEQ multiplex PCR; in TCRdb, only in-frame clones are kept and a portion is missing. The data hold some 200,000 clones, with approximately 80% observed a single time. Sequencing was done on a sample of PBMCs. The receptors here all came from a man aged 40-55 years in good health and CMV-seronegative. Both conserved end residues are part of each CDR3. The order of the fields is CDR3 length, V gene, J gene, D gene, clone size, CDR3 DNA, CDR3 protein. A D gene is named only where the DNA matches it firmly. The size field is filled for only some rows; it gives once, few, many or a size class.

length: 12
V: TRBV5-5
J: TRBJ2-7
D: TRBD1
size: -
DNA: TGTGCCAGCAGCTTGGGACAGGGGGAGCAGTACTTC
CDR3: CASSLGQGEQYF

length: 16
V: TRBV6-5
J: TRBJ1-1
D: TRBD1
size: -
DNA: TGTGCCAGCAGTTACCCGACAGGGGATGGGGATACTGAAGCTTTCTTT
CDR3: CASSYPTGDGDTEAFF

length: 11
V: TRBV10-3
J: TRBJ1-2
D: -
size: few
DNA: TGTGCCATCAGTGAGTGGGCGGGCTACACCTTC
CDR3: CAISEWAGYTF

length: 13
V: TRBV19
J: TRBJ2-7
D: -
size: -
DNA: TGTGCCAGTAGTATAGACGTCTTCTACGAGCAGTACTTC
CDR3: CASSIDVFYEQYF

length: 15
V: TRBV9
J: TRBJ2-3
D: -
size: -
DNA: TGTGCCAGCAGCGTAGAGGACAGACTCACAGATACGCAGTATTTT
CDR3: CASSVEDRLTDTQYF

length: 14
V: TRBV6-5
J: TRBJ2-5
D: -
size: -
DNA: TGTGCCAGCAAAATGACTAACATACAAGAGACCCAGTACTTC
CDR3: CASKMTNIQETQYF

length: 14
V: TRBV2
J: TRBJ2-7
D: -
size: -
DNA: TGTGCCAGCAGTGAAGGCACAGGAATTGACGAGCAGTACTTC
CDR3: CASSEGTGIDEQYF

length: 16
V: TRBV5-1
J: TRBJ2-1
D: -
size: once
DNA: TGCGCCAGCAGCTTGGTACAGGGAGGGGCCTACAATGAGCAGTTCTTC
CDR3: CASSLVQGGAYNEQFF

length: 15
V: TRBV4-3
J: TRBJ1-3
D: -
size: -
DNA: TGCGCCAGCAGCCAAGACTCCCGCTCTGGAAACACCATATATTTT
CDR3: CASSQDSRSGNTIYF

length: 14
V: TRBV6-1
J: TRBJ2-3
D: -
size: -
DNA: TGTGCCAGCAGGAACAGGGCCGACACAGATACGCAGTATTTT
CDR3: CASRNRADTDTQYF

length: 17
V: TRBV19
J: TRBJ1-5
D: -
size: -
DNA: TGTGCCAGTAGTGACAAAACCCTATGGGAGGGCAATCAGCCCCAGCATTTT
CDR3: CASSDKTLWEGNQPQHF

length: 18
V: TRBV5-1
J: TRBJ2-2
D: TRBD2
size: -
DNA: TGCGCCAGCAGCTTCCGCAAGACTAGCAGCGCGAACACCGGGGAGCTGTTTTTT
CDR3: CASSFRKTSSANTGELFF

length: 17
V: TRBV6-1
J: TRBJ2-1
D: TRBD2
size: -
DNA: TGTGCCAGCAGTGAGAGACTAGCGGGAGGTAATATCGGTGAGCAGTTCTTC
CDR3: CASSERLAGGNIGEQFF

length: 13
V: TRBV14
J: TRBJ2-1
D: -
size: once
DNA: TGTGCCAGCAGCCAAACATCCGGGAATGAGCAGTTCTTC
CDR3: CASSQTSGNEQFF

length: 16
V: TRBV5-1
J: TRBJ2-7
D: -
size: -
DNA: TGCGCCAGCAGCTTGGCCAAGGGGACAAATCACTACGAGCAGTACTTC
CDR3: CASSLAKGTNHYEQYF

length: 14
V: TRBV10-3
J: TRBJ2-7
D: -
size: -
DNA: TGTGCCATCAGTGAGTCACAGGGTTTCGACGAGCAGTACTTC
CDR3: CAISESQGFDEQYF

length: 20
V: TRBV11-3
J: TRBJ2-1
D: TRBD2
size: once
DNA: TGTGCCAGCAGCTTAGATGGCGGACTAGCGGGAGGAAGTCAAGGTGCTGAGCAGTTCTTC
CDR3: CASSLDGGLAGGSQGAEQFF

length: 13
V: TRBV5-5
J: TRBJ2-7
D: -
size: -
DNA: TGTGCCAGCAGGGAGGACAGCCCCTACGAGCAGTACTTC
CDR3: CASREDSPYEQYF

length: 11
V: TRBV2
J: TRBJ2-7
D: -
size: few
DNA: TGTGCCAGCAGTGAGGCGGTTGGGCAGTACTTC
CDR3: CASSEAVGQYF

length: 15
V: TRBV4-1
J: TRBJ1-2
D: -
size: -
DNA: TGCGCCAGCAGCCTGGGAGAGGAGGCCCTATATGGCTACACCTTC
CDR3: CASSLGEEALYGYTF

length: 16
V: TRBV4-1
J: TRBJ2-3
D: TRBD2
size: -
DNA: TGCGCCAGCAGCCCAATCCTAGCGGGAAGGGGGGATACGCAGTATTTT
CDR3: CASSPILAGRGDTQYF

length: 14
V: TRBV28
J: TRBJ1-6
D: TRBD1
size: -
DNA: TGTGCCAGCAGTTTAATGACAGGGGGCTCACCCCTCCACTTT
CDR3: CASSLMTGGSPLHF

length: 14
V: TRBV19
J: TRBJ2-3
D: TRBD2
size: -
DNA: TGTGCCAGTAGTACCGGGACTAGCTCAGATACGCAGTATTTT
CDR3: CASSTGTSSDTQYF

length: 15
V: TRBV7-9
J: TRBJ1-6
D: -
size: -
DNA: TGTGCCAGCAGCTTCGTCGGGGGCTATAATTCACCCCTCCACTTT
CDR3: CASSFVGGYNSPLHF

length: 12
V: TRBV28
J: TRBJ1-2
D: -
size: -
DNA: TGTGCCAGCAGTTTATCTCAGTATGGCTACACCTTC
CDR3: CASSLSQYGYTF

length: 16
V: TRBV27
J: TRBJ2-1
D: -
size: few
DNA: TGTGCCAGCAGTTTAGGCGCGGCGGTCTCCTACAATGAGCAGTTCTTC
CDR3: CASSLGAAVSYNEQFF

length: 16
V: TRBV5-4
J: TRBJ2-7
D: -
size: -
DNA: TGTGCCAGCTTGAATTGGGGGGCAGCGCGGGAGTACGAGCAGTACTTC
CDR3: CASLNWGAAREYEQYF

length: 15
V: TRBV9
J: TRBJ1-4
D: -
size: -
DNA: TGTGCCAGCAGCGTCTCGGGGGGCCTAGGTGAAAAACTGTTTTTT
CDR3: CASSVSGGLGEKLFF

length: 14
V: TRBV27
J: TRBJ2-1
D: TRBD2
size: -
DNA: TGTGCCAGCACCCGGACTAGCGGGATCAATGAGCAGTTCTTC
CDR3: CASTRTSGINEQFF

length: 16
V: TRBV7-2
J: TRBJ1-2
D: TRBD1
size: -
DNA: TGTGCCAGCAGTCCTAGTGGAAGTACAGGGGTCTATGGCTACACCTTC
CDR3: CASSPSGSTGVYGYTF

length: 12
V: TRBV27
J: TRBJ2-3
D: TRBD1
size: -
DNA: TGTGCCAGCGGACAGGGTACAGATACGCAGTATTTT
CDR3: CASGQGTDTQYF

length: 13
V: TRBV10-3
J: TRBJ1-1
D: TRBD1
size: -
DNA: TGTGCCACAACCAAGGACAGGGCCGTAGGAGCTTTCTTT
CDR3: CATTKDRAVGAFF

length: 15
V: TRBV10-3
J: TRBJ2-2
D: -
size: -
DNA: TGTGCCATCAGTCCTGGAGGGCTGGACACCGGGGAGCTGTTTTTT
CDR3: CAISPGGLDTGELFF

length: 15
V: TRBV27
J: TRBJ1-5
D: -
size: -
DNA: TGTGCCAGCAGACCTCGGGGGGCGAGCAATCAGCCCCAGCATTTT
CDR3: CASRPRGASNQPQHF

length: 15
V: TRBV11-2
J: TRBJ2-7
D: -
size: -
DNA: TGTGCCAGCAGCTATACCGGGTCGACGTTCTACGAGCAGTACTTC
CDR3: CASSYTGSTFYEQYF

length: 12
V: TRBV18
J: TRBJ1-2
D: -
size: once
DNA: TGTGCCAGCTCACCATCACGGGATGGCTACACCTTC
CDR3: CASSPSRDGYTF

length: 16
V: TRBV5-1
J: TRBJ2-7
D: TRBD1
size: -
DNA: TGCGCCAGCAGCTTGCTGGGACAGGGGATTCCCTACGAGCAGTACTTC
CDR3: CASSLLGQGIPYEQYF

length: 15
V: TRBV28
J: TRBJ2-2
D: TRBD1
size: -
DNA: TGTGCCAGCAGTTCGGGACAGGGGGACACCGGGGAGCTGTTTTTT
CDR3: CASSSGQGDTGELFF

length: 14
V: TRBV9
J: TRBJ2-5
D: TRBD1
size: -
DNA: TGTGCCAGCAGTCAAGGACAGGGTAAAGAGACCCAGTACTTC
CDR3: CASSQGQGKETQYF

length: 18
V: TRBV4-3
J: TRBJ2-2
D: TRBD2
size: -
DNA: TGCGCCAGCAGCCAAGATCTGCGGCTAGCGGGGGCCGGCGGGGAGCTGTTTTTT
CDR3: CASSQDLRLAGAGGELFF

length: 15
V: TRBV28
J: TRBJ1-1
D: -
size: few
DNA: TGTGCCAGCAGTTTTGGGTTGGGAGACGACACTGAAGCTTTCTTT
CDR3: CASSFGLGDDTEAFF

length: 13
V: TRBV4-3
J: TRBJ1-6
D: -
size: -
DNA: TGCGCCAGCAGCCAAGACGATAGTTCACCCCTCCACTTT
CDR3: CASSQDDSSPLHF

length: 14
V: TRBV29-1
J: TRBJ2-3
D: TRBD2
size: once
DNA: TGCAGCGTTGGACTAGCGGGAGGCCCCGATACGCAGTATTTT
CDR3: CSVGLAGGPDTQYF

length: 14
V: TRBV10-3
J: TRBJ2-5
D: TRBD2
size: -
DNA: TGTGCCATCAGTGAGTCGACGGCTAGCGGGTCCCAGTACTTC
CDR3: CAISESTASGSQYF

length: 14
V: TRBV30
J: TRBJ2-1
D: -
size: -
DNA: TGTGCCTGGAGGGGAAGGGGCCGCCCACCACGGCAGTTCTTC
CDR3: CAWRGRGRPPRQFF

length: 14
V: TRBV4-2
J: TRBJ2-5
D: -
size: few
DNA: TGTGCCAGCAGCCAATCGACAGCCCCCGAAGCCCAGTACTTC
CDR3: CASSQSTAPEAQYF

length: 14
V: TRBV5-5
J: TRBJ1-1
D: -
size: -
DNA: TGTGCCAGCAGCCCGGGACACCTGAACACTGAAGCTTTCTTT
CDR3: CASSPGHLNTEAFF

length: 15
V: TRBV21-1
J: TRBJ1-2
D: -
size: -
DNA: TGTGCCAGCAGCAACAGGAGGTCCTTAAATTATGGCTACACCTTC
CDR3: CASSNRRSLNYGYTF

length: 16
V: TRBV5-1
J: TRBJ1-1
D: TRBD1
size: -
DNA: TGCGCCAGCAGCCCGCTTAGCCCTGGGACAGCCACAGAAGCTTTCTTT
CDR3: CASSPLSPGTATEAFF

length: 15
V: TRBV27
J: TRBJ2-2
D: -
size: -
DNA: TGTGCCAGCTCTCGCGAAGGGGGTAGTACCGGGGAGCTGTTTTTT
CDR3: CASSREGGSTGELFF

length: 14
V: TRBV10-3
J: TRBJ2-2
D: TRBD2
size: -
DNA: TGTGCCATCAAAACTAGCGGGAACACCGGGGAGCTGTTTTTT
CDR3: CAIKTSGNTGELFF

length: 19
V: TRBV14
J: TRBJ2-3
D: TRBD2
size: few
DNA: TGTGCCAGCAGCCAAGGGGAGCGGGGGGCCCGAAGGAACACAGATACGCAGTATTTT
CDR3: CASSQGERGARRNTDTQYF

length: 16
V: TRBV6-1
J: TRBJ2-6
D: TRBD1
size: -
DNA: TGTGCCAGCAGTGGGCAGGGGGTAGCCGGGGCCAACGTCCTGACTTTC
CDR3: CASSGQGVAGANVLTF

length: 12
V: TRBV7-2
J: TRBJ2-5
D: -
size: -
DNA: TGTGCCAGCAGCTCAAGCCGGGAGACCCAGTACTTC
CDR3: CASSSSRETQYF

length: 13
V: TRBV25-1
J: TRBJ1-1
D: -
size: -
DNA: TGTGCCAGCAGTGAATTTGGGCGCTCGGAAGCTTTCTTT
CDR3: CASSEFGRSEAFF